This paragraph covers one T cell receptor beta chain sequence. This CDR3 comprises 14 residues. From germline, CDR1 is MNHNS and CDR2 SASEGT. V was cut by 3 bases and J by 4 bases, with 10 bases left in between. Sequencing used immunoSEQ multiplex PCR; TCRdb keeps in-frame clones, though not all of them. The data contain 80,000 or so clones, 88% of them singletons. This sample is drawn from a study of T cell responses to AZD1222 COVID-19 vaccine. The specimen comprised peripheral blood, sampled on day 0 of MenACWY control vaccination. V is TRBV6-1 and J is TRBJ1-3; possibly TRBD1 for D (6 bases). The source is an adult in good health. The CDR3 DNA is TGTGCCAGCAGTGATGGGGGGCTCGGAAACACCATATATTTT. It yields the protein CASSDGGLGNTIYF.